This T cell receptor beta chain was profiled in a study of T-cell memory formation after mild COVID-19. On the study more broadly: TCR clusters showed largely donor specificity.

Study observations and caveats: CD4+ clones that contracted lay mainly in CM and EM; CD8+ ones lay in EMRA.

TCRdb re-derived calls from the 5' RACE reads in MiXCR, one entry per CDR3 protein. The sample holds around 300,000 distinct CDR3 sequences; around 13% are singletons and the top ten take 22%. There are a few counts of this clonotype. The antigen is undetermined. Germline V gene sequence: CDR1 LGHDT, CDR2 YNNKEL (reference sequence). Trimming cost V 1 base and J 3 bases, with 7 bases left between them. The CDR3 has 14 residues. V gene TRBV3-1 combines with J gene TRBJ1-5, with no clear D. This receptor was identified in a young man who had mild COVID-19 (a few samples of this study predate the infection). Cell type and time point are not known. What was sequenced was PBMCs or a T cell subset sorted from them (not recorded which). The CDR3 coding sequence is TGTGCCAGCAGCCAAGGACTGCCCAATCAGCCCCAGCATTTT. Protein: CASSQGLPNQPQHF.